In its sample, the clone carrying this TCR beta chain was seen once. Its target is not known. The CDR3 length is 17 residues. CDR1 and CDR2 (germline): MNHNS, SASEGT. The V segment lost 2 bases and the J segment 4 bases; nucleotides outside the gene matches: 10. Produced via immunoSEQ multiplex PCR; TCRdb's table is partial and in-frame only. The sample carries over 50,000 clones, 85% to 95% recorded once. This specimen belongs to a study of cytomegalovirus exposure and HLA in healthy donors. An approximately 120-subject validation cohort, separate from the 666-subject first cohort, supplied the donors. Study results and limitations: The dataset shows that most TCR sequences were rare, while some public TCRs occurred in many donors. A few chains linked to CMV were shown in vitro to be specific for CMV antigens.

The sequenced sample consisted of PBMCs. The source is a man aged 18-30 years in good health and CMV-seropositive. The V call is TRBV6-1, the J call TRBJ2-5; TRBD1 agrees at 10 bases. In nucleotides, the CDR3 is TGTGCCAGCAGTGAACCCTACGACAGGGGGCGTACAGAGACCCAGTACTTC. This gives the protein CASSEPYDRGRTETQYF.